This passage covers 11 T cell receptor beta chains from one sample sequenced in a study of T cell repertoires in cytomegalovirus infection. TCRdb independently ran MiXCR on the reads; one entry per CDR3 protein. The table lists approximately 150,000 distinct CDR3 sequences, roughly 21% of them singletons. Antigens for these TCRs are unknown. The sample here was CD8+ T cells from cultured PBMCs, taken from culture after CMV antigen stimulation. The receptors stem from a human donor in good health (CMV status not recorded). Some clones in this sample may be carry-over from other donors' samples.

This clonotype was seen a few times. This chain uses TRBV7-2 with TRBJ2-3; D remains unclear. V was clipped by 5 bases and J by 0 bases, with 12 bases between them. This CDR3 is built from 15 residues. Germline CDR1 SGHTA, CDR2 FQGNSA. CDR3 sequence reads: CASSIPPASTDTQYF. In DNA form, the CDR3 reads TGTGCCAGCAGCATACCACCAGCTAGCACAGATACGCAGTATTTT.

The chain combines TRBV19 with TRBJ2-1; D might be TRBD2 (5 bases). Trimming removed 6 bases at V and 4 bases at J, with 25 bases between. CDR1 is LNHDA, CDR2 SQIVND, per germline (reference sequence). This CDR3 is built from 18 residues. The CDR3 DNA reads TGTGCCAGTAGCTCGGCCAGCGGCGCCGTTCCTCGTTACAATGAGCAGTTCTTC. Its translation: CASSSASGAVPRYNEQFF. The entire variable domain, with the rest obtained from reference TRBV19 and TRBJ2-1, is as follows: DGGITQSPKYLFRKEGQNVTLSCEQNLNHDAMYWYRQDPGQGLRLIYYSQIVNDFQKGDIAEGYSVSREKKESFPLTVTSAQKNPTAFYLCASSSASGAVPRYNEQFFGPGTRLTVL.

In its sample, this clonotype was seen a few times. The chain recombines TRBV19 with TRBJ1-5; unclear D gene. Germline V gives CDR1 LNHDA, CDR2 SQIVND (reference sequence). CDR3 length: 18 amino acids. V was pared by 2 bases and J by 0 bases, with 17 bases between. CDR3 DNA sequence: TGTGCCAGTAGTATAATAAGTGTACGGGTTTATAGCAATCAGCCCCAGCATTTT. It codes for CASSIISVRVYSNQPQHF.

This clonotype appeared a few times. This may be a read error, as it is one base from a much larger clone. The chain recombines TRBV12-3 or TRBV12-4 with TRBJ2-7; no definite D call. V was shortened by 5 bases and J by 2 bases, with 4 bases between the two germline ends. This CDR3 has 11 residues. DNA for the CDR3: TGTGCCAGCAGTGACGCCTACGAGCAGTACTTC. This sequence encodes CASSDAYEQYF.

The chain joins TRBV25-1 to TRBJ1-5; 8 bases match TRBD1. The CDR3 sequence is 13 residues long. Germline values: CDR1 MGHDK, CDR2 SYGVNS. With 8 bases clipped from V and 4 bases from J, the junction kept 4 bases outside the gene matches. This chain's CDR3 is CASSWTGNQPQHF. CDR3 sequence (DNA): TGTGCCAGCTCTTGGACAGGGAATCAGCCCCAGCATTTT.

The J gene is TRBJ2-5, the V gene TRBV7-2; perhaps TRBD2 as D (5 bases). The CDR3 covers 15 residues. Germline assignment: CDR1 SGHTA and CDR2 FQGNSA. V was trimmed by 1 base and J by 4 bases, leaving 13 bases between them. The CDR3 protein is CASSLGWGERETQYF. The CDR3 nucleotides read TGTGCCAGCAGCTTAGGATGGGGAGAGCGAGAGACCCAGTACTTC.

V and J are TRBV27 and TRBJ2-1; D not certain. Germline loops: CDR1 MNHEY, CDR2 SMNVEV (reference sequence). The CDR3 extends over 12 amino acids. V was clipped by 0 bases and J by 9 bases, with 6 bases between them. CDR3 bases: TGTGCCAGCAGTTTATCTACGGGTGAGCAGTTCTTC. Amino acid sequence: CASSLSTGEQFF.

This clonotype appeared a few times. The CDR3 loop reads CASSFRVGENTGELFF. The CDR3, as DNA: TGTGCCAGCAGCTTCCGGGTAGGGGAAAACACCGGGGAGCTGTTTTTT. The chain carries TRBV7-2 and TRBJ2-2; tentative D call: TRBD1 (5 bases). The V end was cut by 3 bases, the J end by 2 bases, with 13 bases between. CDR1 and CDR2 from the germline V gene are SGHTA and FQGNSA. This CDR3 comprises 16 residues.

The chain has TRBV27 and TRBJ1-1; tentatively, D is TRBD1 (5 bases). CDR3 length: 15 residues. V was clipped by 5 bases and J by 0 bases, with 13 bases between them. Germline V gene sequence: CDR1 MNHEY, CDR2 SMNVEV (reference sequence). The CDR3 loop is CASSHLRAVNTEAFF. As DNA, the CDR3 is TGTGCCAGCAGTCATCTCAGGGCGGTGAACACTGAAGCTTTCTTT.

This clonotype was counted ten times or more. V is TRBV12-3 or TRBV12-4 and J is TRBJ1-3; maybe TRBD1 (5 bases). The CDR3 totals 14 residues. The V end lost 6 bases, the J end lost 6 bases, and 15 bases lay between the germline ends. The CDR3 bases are TGTGCCAGCAGAGACCCCGCCGGGGCAAACACCATATATTTT. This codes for CASRDPAGANTIYF.

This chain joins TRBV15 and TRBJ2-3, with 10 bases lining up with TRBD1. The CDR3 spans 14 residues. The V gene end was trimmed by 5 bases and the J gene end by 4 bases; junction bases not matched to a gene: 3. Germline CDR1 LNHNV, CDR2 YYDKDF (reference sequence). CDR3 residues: CATSGDRGADTQYF. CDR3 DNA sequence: TGTGCCACCAGCGGGGACAGGGGTGCAGATACGCAGTATTTT.